This TCR beta chain was identified in a study of CXCR3-negative and CXCR3-positive naive CD8 T cells. Study-level findings and limits: Memory CD8+ cells showed much lower diversity, while both naive subsets displayed comparably high diversity. Naive CXCR3-negative cells resembled naive CXCR3-positive cells in TRBV-TRBJ usage; memory cells differed.

The sorter processed each CD8+ T cell subset in triplicate at 250,000 to 300,000 cells apiece. CDR3 length equals 17 residues. From germline, CDR1 is SNHLY and CDR2 FYNNEI. Worth noting for this clonotype: Antigen unknown.

Researchers prepared the TRB cDNA libraries using 5' RACE with UMI labels. Reprocessing the 5' RACE reads, TCRdb reports a single entry for every CDR3 protein and omits DNA. This repertoire includes approximately 52,000 distinct CDR3 sequences. The gene calls are TRBV2 and TRBJ2-1; the TRBD1 assignment by TCRdb is unverifiable without DNA. The clonotype was recovered from a human donor in good health. Some clones in this sample may be carry-over from other donors' samples. Material: memory CD8+ T cells from blood. The CDR3 is CASRLRTGVGIDNEQFF. Using reference TRBV2 and TRBJ2-1 for the parts outside the CDR3, the full variable domain is EPEVTQTPSHQVTQMGQEVILRCVPISNHLYFYWYRQILGQKVEFLVSFYNNEISEKSEIFDDQFSVERPDGSNFTLKIRSTKLEDSAMYFCASRLRTGVGIDNEQFFGPGTRLTVL.